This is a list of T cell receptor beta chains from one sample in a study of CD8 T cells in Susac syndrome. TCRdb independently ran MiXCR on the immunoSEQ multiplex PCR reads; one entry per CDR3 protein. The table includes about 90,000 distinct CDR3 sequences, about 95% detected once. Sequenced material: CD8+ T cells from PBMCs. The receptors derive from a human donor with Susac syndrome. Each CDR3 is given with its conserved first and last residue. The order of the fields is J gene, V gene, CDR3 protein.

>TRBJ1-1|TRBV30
CAVVTRVGAFF
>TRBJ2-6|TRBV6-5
CASSYGAWKGANVLTF
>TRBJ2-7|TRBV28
CASSPERGSQSYKQYF
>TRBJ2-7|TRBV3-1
CASSRQGQGDHEQYF
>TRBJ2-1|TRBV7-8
CASSLVSAEPYNEQFF
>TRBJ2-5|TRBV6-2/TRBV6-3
CASISDSIYQETQYF
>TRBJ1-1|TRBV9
CASSQTDRGRNTEAFF
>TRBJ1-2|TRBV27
CASSSLGRETYGYTF
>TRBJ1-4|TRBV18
CASSPPEEQGDEKLFF
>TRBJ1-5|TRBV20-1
CSARRTGFDQPQHF
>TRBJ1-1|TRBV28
CASSFVSRNTEAFF
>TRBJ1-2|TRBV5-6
CASRLLQVSDDYGYTF
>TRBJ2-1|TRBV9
CASSPPGLSYNEQFF
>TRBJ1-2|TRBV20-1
CSARDWAALYGYTF
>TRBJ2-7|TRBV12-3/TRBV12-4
CASSYLKGGEQYF
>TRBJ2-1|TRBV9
CASSVEIGTYNEQFF
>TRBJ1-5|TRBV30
CAWSASPGQGNQPQHF
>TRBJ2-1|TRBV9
CASSDYTENNEQFF
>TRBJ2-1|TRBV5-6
CASSLGVSYNEQFF
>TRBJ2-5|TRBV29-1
CSARTGRRPETQYF
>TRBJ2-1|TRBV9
CASSVGGAVLYNEQFF
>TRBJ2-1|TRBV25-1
CASSDRSEQFF
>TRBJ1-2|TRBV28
CASSGLDRGPDYGYTF
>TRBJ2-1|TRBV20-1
CRAGGLAGPKQFF
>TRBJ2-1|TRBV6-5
CARIGRGNEQFF
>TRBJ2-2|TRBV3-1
CASSQAAVNTGELFF
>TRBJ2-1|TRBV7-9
CASSFIPAVGGTEQFF
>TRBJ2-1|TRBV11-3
CASSLVWGNEQFF